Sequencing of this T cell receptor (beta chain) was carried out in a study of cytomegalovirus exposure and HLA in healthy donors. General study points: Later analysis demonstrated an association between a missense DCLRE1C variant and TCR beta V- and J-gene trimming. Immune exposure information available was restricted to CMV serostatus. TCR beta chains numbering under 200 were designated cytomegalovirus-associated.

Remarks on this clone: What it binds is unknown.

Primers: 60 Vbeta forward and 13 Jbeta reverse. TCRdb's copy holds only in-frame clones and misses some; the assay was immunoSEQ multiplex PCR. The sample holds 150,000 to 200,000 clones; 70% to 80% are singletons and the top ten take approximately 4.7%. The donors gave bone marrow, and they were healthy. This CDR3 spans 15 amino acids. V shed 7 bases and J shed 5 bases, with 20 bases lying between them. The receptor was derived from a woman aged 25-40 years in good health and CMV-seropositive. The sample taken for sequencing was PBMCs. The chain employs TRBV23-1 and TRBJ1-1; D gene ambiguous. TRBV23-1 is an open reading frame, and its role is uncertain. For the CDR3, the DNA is TGCGCCAGCAACCCAGGTCGCCTAAATAAGACTGAAGCTTTCTTT. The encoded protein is CASNPGRLNKTEAFF.